This T cell receptor (beta chain) was sequenced for a study of blood T cell repertoires in COVID-19. The CDR3 loop spans 18 amino acids. Trimming stripped 5 bases from V and 3 bases from J, with 23 bases between. Germline assignment: CDR1 MNHEY and CDR2 SMNVEV (reference sequence). Generated by immunoSEQ multiplex PCR, the TCRdb table keeps only in-frame clones and is missing some. The sample holds about 260,000 clones, roughly 86% seen once. Specimen: peripheral blood. The chain joins TRBV27 to TRBJ1-5; D ambiguous. The sequence derives from a human donor in a cohort sampled during active COVID-19. The CDR3 nucleotides are TGTGCCAGCAGTCCCGCCCTCTCGACCGACTACCTCAATCAGCCCCAGCATTTT. This gives the protein CASSPALSTDYLNQPQHF.